Sequencing of this T cell receptor (beta chain) was carried out in a study of T cell responses to AZD1222 COVID-19 vaccine. Comments on this clone: Its antigen is undetermined.

With 3 bases clipped from V and 5 bases from J, the junction kept 5 bases outside the gene matches. The CDR3 loop spans 14 amino acids. From germline, CDR1 is LGHDT and CDR2 YNNKEL (reference sequence). Study-wide points: Only a handful of individuals given AZD1222 were seropositive at baseline.

Clones were sequenced by immunoSEQ multiplex PCR, and TCRdb holds only the in-frame ones, with some missing. The sample has 150,000 to 180,000 clones; roughly 90% are singletons. This chain joins TRBV3-1 (or the pseudogene TRBV3-2) and TRBJ1-2; TRBD1 matches at 8 bases. This TCR was sampled from an adult in good health. The sample here was peripheral blood, taken on day 0 of MenACWY control vaccination. The CDR3 nucleotides read TGTGCCAGCAGCCAGCAGGGGGCGGGTTATGGCTACACCTTC. It codes for CASSQQGAGYGYTF.